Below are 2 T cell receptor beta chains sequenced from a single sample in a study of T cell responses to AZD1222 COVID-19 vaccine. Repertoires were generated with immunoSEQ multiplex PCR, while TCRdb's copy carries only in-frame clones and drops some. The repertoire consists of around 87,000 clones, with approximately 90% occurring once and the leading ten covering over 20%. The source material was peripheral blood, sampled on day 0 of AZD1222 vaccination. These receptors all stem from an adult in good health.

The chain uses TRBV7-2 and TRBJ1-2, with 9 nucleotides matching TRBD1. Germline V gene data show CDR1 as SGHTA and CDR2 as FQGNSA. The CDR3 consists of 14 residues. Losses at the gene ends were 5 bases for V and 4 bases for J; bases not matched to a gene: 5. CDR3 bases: TGTGCCAGCAGCCCCACGACAGGGGGCTATGGCTACACCTTC. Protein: CASSPTTGGYGYTF.

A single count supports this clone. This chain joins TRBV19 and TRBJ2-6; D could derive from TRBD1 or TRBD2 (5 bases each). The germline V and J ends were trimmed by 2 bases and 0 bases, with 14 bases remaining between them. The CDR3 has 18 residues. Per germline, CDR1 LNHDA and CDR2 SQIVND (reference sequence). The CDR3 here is CASSINGAPVSGANVLTF. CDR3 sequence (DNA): TGTGCCAGTAGTATAAACGGGGCACCAGTCTCTGGGGCCAACGTCCTGACTTTC.